This T cell receptor beta chain was captured in a study of cytomegalovirus exposure and HLA in healthy donors. Study-level results: The dataset shows that most TCR sequences were rare, while some public TCRs occurred in many donors. Later on, an analysis tied about 17,000 TCR beta sequences to HLA alleles at 0.05 false discovery rate. Rates of TCR association differed by HLA locus in a later analysis, with DRB1 highest and HLA-C lowest. The classifier reportedly diagnosed cytomegalovirus status with high specificity and sensitivity.

This clone came up once. Its antigen is undetermined. This CDR3 spans 16 amino acids. Germline-derived CDR1 and CDR2 are SEHNR and FQNEAQ (reference sequence). The ends were cut back, 5 bases at V and 0 bases at J, with 14 bases in the middle. Use of 60 Vbeta and 13 Jbeta primers characterized the PCR. The table came from immunoSEQ multiplex PCR; TCRdb's copy has only in-frame clones and leaves some out. The sample lists 170,000 or so clones, roughly four fifths occurring once. The sequenced sample was PBMCs. The receptor was isolated from a man aged 18 to 35 in good health and CMV-seronegative. The chain combines TRBV7-9 with TRBJ1-3; possibly TRBD1 for D (5 bases). The CDR3 DNA reads TGTGCCAGCAGCACCAGACAGCCCAGCTCTGGAAACACCATATATTTT. Translating gives CASSTRQPSSGNTIYF.